This T cell receptor (beta chain) was obtained from a study of Ad26.COV2.S vaccination and SARS-CoV-2 variants. CDR1 SGDLS and CDR2 YYNGEE come from the germline V gene. Between the trimmed V and J ends, which lost 4 bases and 1 base, there was a span of 14 bases. The CDR3 is 16 residues long. Treatment noted: roughly 18 received Ad26.COV2.S at low or high dose, single or two shots; roughly five received placebo; per-sample allocation not given. Sampling was done on day 63 after the first vaccine or placebo injection. The data were produced by immunoSEQ multiplex PCR, yet TCRdb's version contains in-frame clones alone and is incomplete. The sample lists about 350,000 clones; 75% to 90% were seen once.

The sequence was obtained from a person between 18 and 65 years old who received the Ad26.COV2.S COVID-19 vaccine or a placebo. The chain has TRBV9 and TRBJ2-2; D tentatively reads TRBD1 or TRBD2 (5 bases each). The sample in question was peripheral blood, obtained in a trial of Ad26.COV2.S vaccine versus placebo. For the CDR3, the DNA is TGTGCCAGCAGCCCAACTGGGACGGGGAACACCGGGGAGCTGTTTTTT. The encoded protein is CASSPTGTGNTGELFF. Drawing the rest from reference TRBV9 and TRBJ2-2, the complete variable domain is DSGVTQTPKHLITATGQRVTLRCSPRSGDLSVYWYQQSLDQGLQFLIQYYNGEERAKGNILERFSAQQFPDLHSELNLSSLELGDSALYFCASSPTGTGNTGELFFGEGSRLTVL.